These T cell receptor beta chains were read from a single sample in a study of CD8 T cells in ankylosing spondylitis. TCRdb re-called the 5' RACE reads through MiXCR, storing one row per CDR3 protein. The sample has roughly 240,000 distinct CDR3 sequences; approximately 8.4% are singletons. Material for sequencing was blood, either unsorted or a sorted T cell fraction (not recorded which). The source of these receptors is a female donor with ankylosing spondylitis or in good health (not recorded which). Both conserved end residues are part of each CDR3. A D gene is named only where the DNA matches it firmly. A clone size is listed for some rows: how often the clone was seen (once, few, many), or a class if it is expanded.

j_call: TRBJ1-1
d_call: TRBD1
clone_size: many
v_call: TRBV20-1
cdr3_nt: TGCAGTGCTAGACGACGGGACAGGGGTGACACTGAAGCTTTCTTT
cdr3_aa: CSARRRDRGDTEAFF

j_call: TRBJ1-1
d_call: TRBD1
clone_size: few
v_call: TRBV29-1
cdr3_nt: TGCAGCGGTGACAGGGTCAACACTGAAGCTTTCTTT
cdr3_aa: CSGDRVNTEAFF

j_call: TRBJ1-1
d_call: .
clone_size: .
v_call: TRBV12-3/TRBV12-4
cdr3_nt: TGTGCCAGCAGTTTAGTCCGAGGAGTTGAAGCTTTCTTT
cdr3_aa: CASSLVRGVEAFF

j_call: TRBJ2-7
d_call: TRBD2
clone_size: many
v_call: TRBV3-1
cdr3_nt: TGTGCCAGCAGCCAAGATACGGCGGGAGGGCCTGGCGAGCAGTACTTC
cdr3_aa: CASSQDTAGGPGEQYF

j_call: TRBJ2-2
d_call: .
clone_size: .
v_call: TRBV7-6
cdr3_nt: TGTGCCAGCACCTCACTGCGAGCCGGGGAGCTGTTTTTT
cdr3_aa: CASTSLRAGELFF

j_call: TRBJ1-2
d_call: .
clone_size: many
v_call: TRBV7-8
cdr3_nt: TGTGCCAGCAGCTTTTTCTCCTTGACGGGGATCGACTATGGCTACACCTTC
cdr3_aa: CASSFFSLTGIDYGYTF

j_call: TRBJ2-6
d_call: .
clone_size: many
v_call: TRBV5-1
cdr3_nt: TGCGCCAGCTCCGGGATTTCTGGGGCCAACGTCCTGACTTTC
cdr3_aa: CASSGISGANVLTF

j_call: TRBJ2-2
d_call: TRBD1
clone_size: many
v_call: TRBV2
cdr3_nt: TGTGCCAGCAGCGCTAACAGGGGCACCGGGGAGCTGTTTTTT
cdr3_aa: CASSANRGTGELFF

j_call: TRBJ2-1
d_call: TRBD2
clone_size: few
v_call: TRBV5-4
cdr3_nt: TGTGCCAGCAGCTTGGCGGGTAGCGGGAATGAGCAGTTCTTC
cdr3_aa: CASSLAGSGNEQFF

j_call: TRBJ2-7
d_call: .
clone_size: many
v_call: TRBV10-3
cdr3_nt: TGTGCCATCGGCGGACACCCCTCCTACGAGCAGTACTTC
cdr3_aa: CAIGGHPSYEQYF

j_call: TRBJ2-2
d_call: .
clone_size: many
v_call: TRBV10-3
cdr3_nt: TGTGCCATCAGTTCAGGGACGGACACCGGGGAGCTGTTTTTT
cdr3_aa: CAISSGTDTGELFF

j_call: TRBJ2-5
d_call: .
clone_size: many
v_call: TRBV12-3/TRBV12-4
cdr3_nt: TGTGCCAGCAGTTTAAAAGGCCGAGAGACCCAGTACTTC
cdr3_aa: CASSLKGRETQYF

j_call: TRBJ2-2
d_call: .
clone_size: few
v_call: TRBV29-1
cdr3_nt: TGCAGCGCCAAGGGCTCCCAACAGAACACCGGGGAGCTGTTTTTT
cdr3_aa: CSAKGSQQNTGELFF

j_call: TRBJ2-3
d_call: TRBD2
clone_size: many
v_call: TRBV20-1
cdr3_nt: TGCAGTGCCCGGACTAGATCAGATACGCAGTATTTT
cdr3_aa: CSARTRSDTQYF

j_call: TRBJ2-3
d_call: .
clone_size: many
v_call: TRBV7-9
cdr3_nt: TGTGCCAGCAGCTTAGGACAGTTCGTTCGCACAGATACGCAGTATTTT
cdr3_aa: CASSLGQFVRTDTQYF

j_call: TRBJ2-1
d_call: TRBD1
clone_size: .
v_call: TRBV7-9
cdr3_nt: TGTGCCAGCAGCTTAGTGGTTGGGACAGGGAAGAATGAGCAGTTCTTC
cdr3_aa: CASSLVVGTGKNEQFF

j_call: TRBJ1-5
d_call: .
clone_size: .
v_call: TRBV20-1
cdr3_nt: TGCAGTGCTAGAGTGGCGGGGAATCAGCCCCAGCATTTT
cdr3_aa: CSARVAGNQPQHF

j_call: TRBJ2-7
d_call: .
clone_size: few
v_call: TRBV7-9
cdr3_nt: TGTGCCAGCATCGCCAGAGAGGCAGTCATTACCTACGAGCAGTACTTC
cdr3_aa: CASIAREAVITYEQYF

j_call: TRBJ1-1
d_call: .
clone_size: many
v_call: TRBV30
cdr3_nt: TGTGCCTGGACCTACGGGGAGGGCCCTGAAGCTTTCTTT
cdr3_aa: CAWTYGEGPEAFF

j_call: TRBJ2-7
d_call: TRBD1
clone_size: many
v_call: TRBV29-1
cdr3_nt: TGCAGCGTCGGACAGGGAGGACGATCCTACGAGCAGTACTTC
cdr3_aa: CSVGQGGRSYEQYF

j_call: TRBJ1-1
d_call: .
clone_size: few
v_call: TRBV20-1
cdr3_nt: TGCTGTGCTAGAGACCGGTCGAGGGCCATGAACACTGAAGCTTTCTTT
cdr3_aa: CCARDRSRAMNTEAFF

j_call: TRBJ2-3
d_call: TRBD2
clone_size: .
v_call: TRBV6-1
cdr3_nt: TGTGCCAGCAGTGCCAGACTAGCGGGACTCACAGATACGCAGTATTTT
cdr3_aa: CASSARLAGLTDTQYF

j_call: TRBJ2-1
d_call: .
clone_size: many
v_call: TRBV20-1
cdr3_nt: TGCAGTGCTAGAGATTATGCGGGAAACTACAATGAGCAGTTCTTC
cdr3_aa: CSARDYAGNYNEQFF

j_call: TRBJ2-1
d_call: TRBD2
clone_size: .
v_call: TRBV4-3
cdr3_nt: TGCGCCAGCAGCCAAGACGGGGTTGGGGACGGGAGGGCCCAGAGCTCCTACAATGAGCAGTTCTTC
cdr3_aa: CASSQDGVGDGRAQSSYNEQFF

j_call: TRBJ1-2
d_call: .
clone_size: many
v_call: TRBV29-1
cdr3_nt: TGCAGCGTCCGGACGTCCCGAGGAGTCGGTGGCTACACCTTC
cdr3_aa: CSVRTSRGVGGYTF

j_call: TRBJ2-7
d_call: .
clone_size: many
v_call: TRBV20-1
cdr3_nt: TGCAGTGCTAGAAACCTCCACTCGGAGCAGTACTTC
cdr3_aa: CSARNLHSEQYF

j_call: TRBJ2-7
d_call: .
clone_size: many
v_call: TRBV6-2/TRBV6-3
cdr3_nt: TGTGCCAGCCGTACCCTTCGAGGAGAGCAGTACTTC
cdr3_aa: CASRTLRGEQYF

j_call: TRBJ2-1
d_call: .
clone_size: few
v_call: TRBV7-9
cdr3_nt: TGTGCCAGCACACCTTCGGGACTCAGCTCCTACAATGAGCAGTTCTTC
cdr3_aa: CASTPSGLSSYNEQFF

j_call: TRBJ2-3
d_call: TRBD2
clone_size: .
v_call: TRBV4-1
cdr3_nt: TGCGCCAGCAGCCAAGGATTTCGGACAGCGGGAGGAGGGAGAGATACGCAGTATTTT
cdr3_aa: CASSQGFRTAGGGRDTQYF

j_call: TRBJ2-1
d_call: TRBD2
clone_size: many
v_call: TRBV20-1
cdr3_nt: TGCAGTGCTAGAGCGGGAGGGCTTTACAATGAGCAGTTCTTC
cdr3_aa: CSARAGGLYNEQFF

j_call: TRBJ2-7
d_call: TRBD2
clone_size: many
v_call: TRBV15
cdr3_nt: TGTGCCACCAGCAGCTCACTGGGGAAGACTAGCGGGAGGTACGAGCAGTACTTC
cdr3_aa: CATSSSLGKTSGRYEQYF

j_call: TRBJ2-3
d_call: .
clone_size: many
v_call: TRBV19
cdr3_nt: TGTGCCAGTAGTAGGTGGGATACGCAGTATTTT
cdr3_aa: CASSRWDTQYF

j_call: TRBJ2-5
d_call: .
clone_size: many
v_call: TRBV29-1
cdr3_nt: TGCAGCGCTGGAGAGGGTCAGTGGAGTGAGACCCAGTACTTC
cdr3_aa: CSAGEGQWSETQYF

j_call: TRBJ2-1
d_call: TRBD2
clone_size: few
v_call: TRBV11-2
cdr3_nt: TGTGCCAGCAGTCGTCAGGTAGCGGGACTCAGTGAGCAGTTCTTC
cdr3_aa: CASSRQVAGLSEQFF

j_call: TRBJ2-7
d_call: TRBD1
clone_size: .
v_call: TRBV7-9
cdr3_nt: TGTTCCAGCAGCTCCCGGACAGGCCCCTACGAGCAGTACTTC
cdr3_aa: CSSSSRTGPYEQYF

j_call: TRBJ1-1
d_call: .
clone_size: .
v_call: TRBV7-2
cdr3_nt: TGTGTCAGCAGCTTACCCCCAGTAAACACTGAAGCTTTCTTT
cdr3_aa: CVSSLPPVNTEAFF

j_call: TRBJ2-7
d_call: .
clone_size: many
v_call: TRBV5-1
cdr3_nt: TGCGCCAGCAGCTTAACATCAGACAACCTTGTCGAGCAGTACTTC
cdr3_aa: CASSLTSDNLVEQYF

j_call: TRBJ2-7
d_call: TRBD1
clone_size: many
v_call: TRBV4-3
cdr3_nt: TGCGCCAGCAGCCAAGAAGTGGGACAGGGATTCTACGAGCAGTACTTC
cdr3_aa: CASSQEVGQGFYEQYF

j_call: TRBJ2-6
d_call: TRBD2
clone_size: .
v_call: TRBV11-2
cdr3_nt: TGTGCCAGCAGCCCGCGGACTAGCGGGAGGGCTGGGGCCAACGTCCTGACTTTC
cdr3_aa: CASSPRTSGRAGANVLTF

j_call: TRBJ2-1
d_call: .
clone_size: few
v_call: TRBV20-1
cdr3_nt: TGCAGTGCTATCGGGACGGCTTCCTACAATGAGCAGTTCTTC
cdr3_aa: CSAIGTASYNEQFF

j_call: TRBJ1-2
d_call: .
clone_size: many
v_call: TRBV6-5
cdr3_nt: TGTGCCAGCAGTTACAGATCGGGACATCGGGTCATTGGCTACACCTTC
cdr3_aa: CASSYRSGHRVIGYTF

j_call: TRBJ2-3
d_call: TRBD2
clone_size: .
v_call: TRBV6-2/TRBV6-3
cdr3_nt: TGTGCCAGCAAACAAACTAGCGGGAGAGTGGATACGCAGTATTTT
cdr3_aa: CASKQTSGRVDTQYF

j_call: TRBJ1-1
d_call: .
clone_size: many
v_call: TRBV6-1
cdr3_nt: TGTGCCAGCAGTGGTGGGGCGAACACTGAAGCTTTCTTT
cdr3_aa: CASSGGANTEAFF

j_call: TRBJ2-1
d_call: TRBD2
clone_size: many
v_call: TRBV20-1
cdr3_nt: TGCAGTGCTACCCCTAGCGGGAGGGGGAATGAGCAGTTCTTC
cdr3_aa: CSATPSGRGNEQFF

j_call: TRBJ2-5
d_call: TRBD1
clone_size: many
v_call: TRBV29-1
cdr3_nt: TGCAGCGCCCAACTACAGGGGTCCCGCGAGACCCAGTACTTC
cdr3_aa: CSAQLQGSRETQYF